This T cell receptor (beta chain) comes out of a study of T cell responses to AZD1222 COVID-19 vaccine. General observations from the study: Donors were largely white British and mainly female; clonal diversity was possibly underestimated.

Sequencing used immunoSEQ multiplex PCR; TCRdb keeps in-frame clones, though not all of them. Of roughly 95,000 clones in the sample, roughly nine tenths were seen once. A word on this clone: Its target is unknown.

The CDR3 consists of 17 residues. The V gene's germline CDR1 is SGHKS and CDR2 YYEKEE (reference sequence). V was shortened by 0 bases and J by 0 bases, with 14 bases between the two germline ends. The chain employs TRBV5-5 and TRBJ2-3; D remains ambiguous. The receptor was derived from an adult who received the AZD1222 COVID-19 vaccine. This specimen was peripheral blood, taken 28 days after the second AZD1222 dose. CDR3 sequence: CASSLAGSRSSTDTQYF. For the CDR3, the DNA is TGTGCCAGCAGCTTGGCCGGCAGTAGATCTAGCACAGATACGCAGTATTTT. The whole variable domain, remainder taken from reference TRBV5-5 and TRBJ2-3, is DAGVTQSPTHLIKTRGQQVTLRCSPISGHKSVSWYQQVLGQGPQFIFQYYEKEERGRGNFPDRFSARQFPNYSSELNVNALLLGDSALYLCASSLAGSRSSTDTQYFGPGTRLTVL.